A single sample gave rise to the 15 T cell receptor beta chains below, sequenced in a study of CD8 T cells in Susac syndrome. An amount of RNA that ranged from roughly 0.45 to 1 ug was reverse transcribed with random hexamers. MiXCR, applied by TCRdb to the immunoSEQ multiplex PCR reads, yields one record per CDR3 protein. Of some 190,000 distinct CDR3 sequences detected, about 95% appear once; the ten largest clones hold over 0.08%. Sequencing was performed on CD4+ T cells from PBMCs. These receptors were taken from a human donor in good health.

The rearrangement uses TRBV7-9 and TRBJ1-5; possibly TRBD1 for D (5 bases). V was pared by 0 bases and J by 1 base, with 10 bases between. There are 16 residues in the CDR3. Germline CDR1 and CDR2: SEHNR and FQNEAQ (reference sequence). The CDR3 here is CASSLAGGESNQPQHF. CDR3 nucleotide sequence: TGTGCCAGCAGCTTAGCGGGGGGAGAAAGCAATCAGCCCCAGCATTTT.

This clonotype came up once. This chain connects TRBV18 to TRBJ2-7; 8 bases agree with TRBD1. Germline CDR1 reads KGHSH; CDR2 reads LQKENI. This CDR3 has 13 amino acids. V dropped 3 bases and J dropped 6; count of bases not matched to a gene: 4. CDR3 in DNA: TGTGCCAGCTCACCGGCCGGACAGGGCGAGCAGTACTTC. It yields the protein CASSPAGQGEQYF.

For this clonotype: A junction end diverges from the germline sequence, so it may reflect a read error. The chain employs TRBV14 and TRBJ2-7; no clear D. CDR1 and CDR2 (germline): SGHDN, FVKESK. The CDR3 runs to 11 residues. The CDR3 reads CASRLVPPENF. The CDR3 DNA follows: TGTGCCTCAAGGCTAGTTCCCCCGGAGAACTTC. Looking up the rest from reference TRBV14 and TRBJ2-7 gives the full variable domain: EAGVTQFPSHSVIEKGQTVTLRCDPISGHDNLYWYRRVMGKEIKFLLHFVKESKQDESGMPNNRFLAERTGGTYSTLKVQPAELEDSGVYFCASRLVPPENFGPGTRLTVT.

The genes are TRBV24-1 and TRBJ1-5; TRBD1 might be the D (5 bases). Germline V gives CDR1 KGHDR, CDR2 SFDVKD. V lost 9 bases to trimming and J lost 0 bases, with 8 bases between them. This CDR3 has 13 residues. CDR3 residues: CATEGHSNQPQHF. For the CDR3, the DNA is TGTGCCACCGAGGGGCATAGCAATCAGCCCCAGCATTTT.

V gene TRBV9 combines with J gene TRBJ2-3; no firm D call. Germline V gives CDR1 SGDLS, CDR2 YYNGEE. The CDR3 loop spans 13 amino acids. Trimming took off 3 bases at V and 7 bases at J, with 12 bases between the two ends. CDR3: CASSAQTPNTQYF. The CDR3 region has the DNA TGTGCCAGCAGCGCCCAGACCCCCAATACGCAGTATTTT. The variable domain in full, completed from reference TRBV9 and TRBJ2-3, reads DSGVTQTPKHLITATGQRVTLRCSPRSGDLSVYWYQQSLDQGLQFLIQYYNGEERAKGNILERFSAQQFPDLHSELNLSSLELGDSALYFCASSAQTPNTQYFGPGTRLTVL.

This clonotype was picked up one time. CDR3 nucleotide sequence: TGTGCCACCAGCATCCCGGGACAGGGGTTCGAGCAGTACTTC. Translating gives CATSIPGQGFEQYF. V usage is TRBV15 and J usage is TRBJ2-7; TRBD1 matches at 10 bases. Germline lookup yields CDR1 LNHNV and CDR2 YYDKDF (reference sequence). The CDR3 runs 14 residues. With V trimmed by 4 bases and J by 6 bases, 6 bases remained unmatched.

The chain recombines TRBV4-1 with TRBJ2-5; 9 bases line up with TRBD2. Germline loops: CDR1 MGHRA, CDR2 YSYEKL. The CDR3 is 20 residues long. The ends lost 3 bases at V and 2 bases at J; junction bases unmatched: 19. In nucleotides, the CDR3 is TGCGCCAGCAGCCAGCGCGGTAGCGGGAGCGGCCCCCCCTCTCAAGAGACCCAGTACTTC. Protein: CASSQRGSGSGPPSQETQYF.

This clonotype showed up just once. The chain combines TRBV6-5 with TRBJ1-5; possible D gene TRBD1, 5 bases. The germline CDR1 and CDR2 sequences are MNHEY and SVGAGI. CDR3 length: 14 residues. Deletions cut 5 bases from V and 7 bases from J, with 15 bases between. The CDR3 DNA sequence: TGTGCCAGCAGTCTAGACCGGGGGAAGCAGCCCCAGCATTTT. This gives the protein CASSLDRGKQPQHF.

The chain is built from TRBV27 and TRBJ2-7, with TRBD1 matching 12 bases. The CDR3 runs 15 residues. V trimming: 5 bases; J trimming: 5 bases; junction bases outside the gene matches: 7. Germline CDR1 MNHEY, CDR2 SMNVEV (reference sequence). The CDR3 spells CASSAPWDRGHEQYF. The CDR3 coding sequence is TGTGCCAGCAGTGCCCCATGGGACAGGGGGCACGAGCAGTACTTC.

The chain uses TRBV2 and TRBJ2-3, with a weak D call TRBD2 (6 bases). The CDR3 length is 13 residues. Trimming removed 6 bases from V and 6 bases from J, with 13 bases in between. Germline loops: CDR1 SNHLY, CDR2 FYNNEI. Written as DNA, the CDR3 is TGTGCCAGCAGCCCGGGGGTCGGGGATACGCAGTATTTT. As protein: CASSPGVGDTQYF.

This chain connects TRBV18 to TRBJ2-3, with D possibly TRBD2 on 7 matching bases. V dropped 8 bases and J dropped 1 base, with 19 bases sitting between them. Germline CDR1 KGHSH, CDR2 LQKENI. The CDR3 has 16 residues. CDR3 protein: CASRRPGAGGTDTQYF. The DNA for the CDR3 is TGTGCCAGCCGCCGACCGGGGGCGGGAGGCACAGATACGCAGTATTTT.

The chain combines TRBV6-5 with TRBJ2-1; TRBD2 matches 10 bases. The CDR3 is 18 residues long. Germline CDR1 MNHEY, CDR2 SVGAGI. The ends lost 0 bases at V and 1 base at J; junction bases unmatched: 6. The CDR3 here is CASSYSTTSGISYNEQFF. In nucleotides, the CDR3 is TGTGCCAGCAGTTACTCGACAACTAGCGGGATTTCCTACAATGAGCAGTTCTTC.

J is TRBJ2-5 and V is TRBV29-1, with 10 bases identical to TRBD1. This CDR3 region has 14 residues. Germline lookup yields CDR1 SQVTM and CDR2 ANQGSEA. The V segment lost 7 bases and the J segment 5 bases; nucleotides outside the gene matches: 10. CDR3 region: CSGRDRGRLETQYF. Written as DNA, the CDR3 is TGCAGCGGGCGAGACAGGGGGCGGTTGGAGACCCAGTACTTC.

The CDR3 here is CATSRGPGQIYEQYF. CDR3 DNA sequence: TGTGCCACCAGCAGGGGACCGGGACAGATCTACGAGCAGTACTTC. The rearrangement uses TRBV15 and TRBJ2-7; TRBD1 agrees at 7 bases. The CDR3 sequence is 15 residues long. In germline, CDR1 is LNHNV, CDR2 YYDKDF (reference sequence). Losses at the gene ends were 3 bases for V and 3 bases for J; bases not matched to a gene: 8. The complete variable domain, with remaining parts taken from reference TRBV15 and TRBJ2-7, reads DAMVIQNPRYQVTQFGKPVTLSCSQTLNHNVMYWYQQKSSQAPKLLFHYYDKDFNNEADTPDNFQSRRPNTSFCFLDIRSPGLGDTAMYLCATSRGPGQIYEQYFGPGTRLTVT.

The chain employs TRBV29-1 and TRBJ2-5, with no clear D. Deletions cut 5 bases from V and 3 bases from J, with 10 bases between. This CDR3 has 12 residues. CDR1 and CDR2 from the germline V gene are SQVTM and ANQGSEA. This CDR3 reads CSVLLGKETQYF. The CDR3 DNA reads as TGCAGCGTTCTGCTAGGGAAAGAGACCCAGTACTTC.